This entry lists 23 T cell receptor beta chains sequenced from one sample in a study of CD8+CD57+ T cells in acquired aplastic anemia. All sequencing subjects had displayed CD8+CD57+ cell expansion on flow cytometry. Genomic DNA, the template, was used for profiling of the TCR beta VDJ and CDR3. TCRdb called the reads again in MiXCR, with one record for every CDR3 protein. The sample includes about 160,000 distinct CDR3 sequences, roughly 45% of them seen just once. Sequencing was carried out using sorted CD4+, CD8+, or CD8+CD57+ T cells (not recorded which) from PBMCs. These receptors came from a human donor with aplastic anemia.

The chain couples TRBV29-1 to TRBJ2-5; no firm D call. The CDR3 consists of 10 residues. V lost 7 bases to trimming and J lost 2 bases, with 5 bases between them. Germline V lookup: CDR1 SQVTM, CDR2 ANQGSEA. CDR3 bases: TGCAGCGGGGGACAAGAGACCCAGTACTTC. This sequence encodes CSGGQETQYF.

This chain uses TRBV24-1 with TRBJ2-7; D possibly corresponds to TRBD2 (7 bases). CDR1 is KGHDR, CDR2 SFDVKD, per germline. V lost 5 bases and J 2 bases, leaving 9 bases between the germline ends. The CDR3 loop spans 13 amino acids. CDR3 sequence reads: CATSGGGAYEQYF. CDR3 sequence (DNA): TGTGCCACCAGTGGCGGGGGCGCCTACGAGCAGTACTTC.

The chain's CDR3 is CASSLATGAGEQYF. The CDR3 DNA reads as TGTGCCAGCAGCTTAGCGACAGGGGCCGGGGAGCAGTACTTC. V gene TRBV7-6 combines with J gene TRBJ2-7, with 8 bases lining up with TRBD1. There are 14 residues in the CDR3. Germline V CDR1 and CDR2: SGHVS, FNYEAQ. V dropped 0 bases and J dropped 7; count of bases not matched to a gene: 5. Drawing the rest from reference TRBV7-6 and TRBJ2-7, the complete variable domain is GAGVSQSPRYKVTKRGQDVALRCDPISGHVSLYWYRQALGQGPEFLTYFNYEAQQDKSGLPNDRFSAERPEGSISTLTIQRTEQRDSAMYRCASSLATGAGEQYFGPGTRLTVT.

The chain uses TRBV19 and TRBJ1-5; D is uncertain. Trimming removed 3 bases from V and 13 bases from J, with 4 bases in between. This CDR3 spans 9 amino acids. CDR1 is LNHDA and CDR2 is SQIVND in the germline V gene (reference sequence). The CDR3 nucleotides read TGTGCCAGTAGTATGACACAGCATTTT. Translated: CASSMTQHF.

The genes are TRBV24-1 and TRBJ1-1; 7 bases align to TRBD1. Losses at the gene ends were 4 bases for V and 10 bases for J; bases not matched to a gene: 8. From germline, CDR1 is KGHDR and CDR2 SFDVKD. The length of the CDR3 is 13 residues. CDR3 region: CATSEGTAKGAFF. DNA for the CDR3: TGTGCCACCAGTGAAGGGACAGCTAAGGGAGCTTTCTTT.

This clonotype was seen at least ten times. V usage is TRBV6-2 or TRBV6-3 and J usage is TRBJ1-1; D remains unclear. V gave up 1 base and J gave up 1 base, with 10 bases separating them. This CDR3 is built from 15 residues. The V gene's germline CDR1 is MNHEY and CDR2 SVGEGT. The CDR3 here is CASSYFRKKNTEAFF. CDR3 in DNA: TGTGCCAGCAGTTACTTCCGGAAGAAGAACACTGAAGCTTTCTTT.

Comments on this clonotype: A much larger clone sits a single nucleotide away, making a read error possible. The chain recombines TRBV5-1 with TRBJ2-2; D not resolved. V was clipped by 2 bases and J by 0 bases, with 5 bases between them. The CDR3 sequence is 14 residues long. CDR1 is SGHRS and CDR2 is YFSETQ in the germline V gene. In DNA form, the CDR3 reads TGCGCCAGCAGCTTTGATACGAACACCGGGGAGCTGTTTTTT. This translates into CASSFDTNTGELFF.

This clonotype was recorded at least ten times. The chain has TRBV30 and TRBJ1-1; D unclear. Germline CDR1 reads GTSNPN; CDR2 reads SVGIG (reference sequence). The V end was cut by 6 bases, the J end by 0 bases, with 8 bases between. There are 12 residues in the CDR3. The CDR3 DNA is TGTGCCTGCTCCCCGTTGAACACTGAAGCTTTCTTT. It codes for CACSPLNTEAFF.

This clonotype has just a few counts. V is TRBV2 and J is TRBJ2-7, with TRBD1 matching 9 bases. The CDR3 length is 13 residues. V was clipped by 4 bases and J by 3 bases; unmatched bases: 1. The V gene's germline CDR1 is SNHLY and CDR2 FYNNEI. The CDR3 bases are TGTGCCAGCAGTGGGACAGGGGTCTACGAGCAGTACTTC. It codes for CASSGTGVYEQYF. The variable domain in full, completed from reference TRBV2 and TRBJ2-7, reads EPEVTQTPSHQVTQMGQEVILRCVPISNHLYFYWYRQILGQKVEFLVSFYNNEISEKSEIFDDQFSVERPDGSNFTLKIRSTKLEDSAMYFCASSGTGVYEQYFGPGTRLTVT.

The rearrangement links TRBV4-1 to TRBJ1-4; 9 bases agree with TRBD1. CDR1 and CDR2 from the germline V gene are MGHRA and YSYEKL. CDR3 size: 19 residues. Trimming cost V 0 bases and J 2 bases; bases outside gene matches: 10. Here the CDR3 reads CASSQDGTGTGSTNEKLFF. The CDR3 nucleotides are TGCGCCAGCAGCCAAGATGGTACCGGGACAGGGTCCACTAATGAAAAACTGTTTTTT.

This clonotype appeared many times. Written as DNA, the CDR3 is TGTGCCAGCAGTTTCAACGGGGGGAACACTGAAGCTTTCTTT. Translation gives CASSFNGGNTEAFF. This chain connects TRBV6-5 to TRBJ1-1, with D possibly matching TRBD1 (5 bases). The ends were cut back, 4 bases at V and 1 base at J, with 10 bases in the middle. Germline values: CDR1 MNHEY, CDR2 SVGAGI. The CDR3 totals 14 residues.

At least ten counts were recorded for this clonotype. This chain uses TRBV7-2 with TRBJ1-1, with D possibly being TRBD1 (5 bases). Per the germline V gene, CDR1 is SGHTA and CDR2 is FQGNSA. The CDR3 is made up of 17 amino acids. Deletions cut 0 bases from V and 4 bases from J, with 18 bases between. The CDR3 region has the DNA TGTGCCAGCAGCTTAGCCTGGTTAAGGGGTGCCTTCACTGAAGCTTTCTTT. It specifies CASSLAWLRGAFTEAFF.

J is TRBJ1-6 and V is TRBV11-2, with 7 bases matching TRBD1. V was pared by 4 bases and J by 5 bases, with 8 bases of the junction left unmatched. This CDR3 spans 16 amino acids. CDR1 and CDR2 from the germline V gene are SGHAT and FQNNGV. The DNA for the CDR3 is TGTGCCAGCAGCTATCGCTCGGGACAGAATAATTCACCCCTCCACTTT. Amino acids: CASSYRSGQNNSPLHF.

This clonotype showed up many times. The rearrangement links TRBV6-1 to TRBJ1-2; weak D call: TRBD1 (6 bases). Looked up from germline, CDR1 is MNHNS and CDR2 is SASEGT. V lost 10 bases and J lost 0, with 15 bases in between. This CDR3 comprises 14 residues. The CDR3 DNA sequence: TGTGCCACCGGGCGAGGGGGATCTAACTATGGCTACACCTTC. This sequence encodes CATGRGGSNYGYTF.

The chain combines TRBV7-3 with TRBJ2-7, with D maybe TRBD1 (5 bases). Trimming pared 6 bases from V and 2 bases from J, leaving 17 bases between. The germline gives CDR1 SGHTA, CDR2 FQGTGA. The CDR3 contains 15 residues. The CDR3, as DNA: TGTGCCAGCAGTCTGAGCAGGGTCCCTACCTACGAGCAGTACTTC. Amino acid sequence: CASSLSRVPTYEQYF.

This clonotype was seen more than once but under ten times. It may be a read error: a sequence one base away is much more abundant. This sequence joins TRBV5-3 and TRBJ1-5, with 7 nucleotides matching TRBD1. The J call may not be correct, given that the DNA end is closer to TRBJ2-3. TRBV5-3 is an open reading frame whose function is uncertain. There are 13 residues in the CDR3. The CDR3 DNA follows: TGTGCCAGCATGGGGACAGAAAATCAGCCCCAGTATTTT. Protein: CASMGTENQPQYF.

This clonotype has at least ten counts. The rearrangement uses TRBV24-1 and TRBJ2-1; possible D gene TRBD1, 5 bases. Germline values: CDR1 KGHDR, CDR2 SFDVKD. The CDR3 covers 15 residues. V was shortened by 4 bases and J by 5 bases, with 14 bases between the two germline ends. The chain's CDR3 is CATSEAFGAHNEQFF. Written as DNA, the CDR3 is TGTGCCACCAGTGAGGCCTTTGGGGCCCACAATGAGCAGTTCTTC.

V and J are TRBV11-2 and TRBJ2-2; maybe TRBD1 (6 bases). Germline V gene lookup returns CDR1 SGHAT and CDR2 FQNNGV. Deletions cut 6 bases from V and 6 bases from J, with 17 bases between. The CDR3 is made up of 15 amino acids. The CDR3 bases are TGTGCCAGCAGTGGATGGCCAGGGGTTCCCGGGGAGCTGTTTTTT. As protein: CASSGWPGVPGELFF.

This clonotype has a count of ten or more. The chain combines TRBV20-1 with TRBJ2-7; 7 bases agree with TRBD1. Looked up from germline, CDR1 is DFQATT and CDR2 is SNEGSKA (reference sequence). Unmatched junction bases numbered 9, after V lost 4 bases and J lost 6 bases. The CDR3 has 13 amino acids. The CDR3 DNA follows: TGCAGTGCTAACACAGGGGCGGGTTTCGAGCAGTACTTC. Encoded protein: CSANTGAGFEQYF.

There are many counts of this clonotype. This rearrangement joins TRBV7-9 to TRBJ2-5; tentatively, D is TRBD1 (5 bases). The CDR3 is 13 residues long. Germline V CDR1 and CDR2: SEHNR, FQNEAQ (reference sequence). V shed 0 bases and J shed 5 bases, with 7 bases lying between them. CDR3 coding DNA: TGTGCCAGCAGCTTAGCAGGGGCGGAGACCCAGTACTTC. Translated, it gives CASSLAGAETQYF.

The genes are TRBV11-1 and TRBJ1-1; D gene unclear. V lost 4 bases and J 1 base, leaving 16 bases between the germline ends. The V gene's germline CDR1 is SGHAT and CDR2 FQDESV (reference sequence). This CDR3 region has 16 residues. CDR3 sequence reads: CASSSYRYGPNTEAFF. The CDR3 DNA sequence: TGTGCCAGCAGCTCCTACCGTTACGGACCGAACACTGAAGCTTTCTTT.

A remark on this clonotype: Just one base apart from a much larger clone, this may be a read error. This rearrangement joins TRBV29-1 to TRBJ2-1, with unresolved D. This CDR3 is 13 amino acids long. From germline, CDR1 is SQVTM and CDR2 ANQGSEA. V dropped 5 bases and J dropped 6 bases, with 14 bases sitting between them. CDR3 loop: CSVMWRYLNEQFF. DNA of the CDR3: TGCAGCGTTATGTGGCGGTACCTCAATGAGCAGTTCTTC.

About this clonotype: Given a much more abundant clone one base away, this may be a read error. The CDR3 DNA reads as TGCGGTGCTATAAGGGGGCAAGAGACCCAGTACTTC. Its translation is CGAIRGQETQYF. The J gene is TRBJ2-5, the V gene TRBV20-1, with D possibly being TRBD1 (6 bases). The germline gives CDR1 DFQATT, CDR2 SNEGSKA (reference sequence). The CDR3 contains 12 residues.